A selection of T cell receptor beta chains follows, all from one sample in a study of cytomegalovirus exposure and HLA in healthy donors. The repertoire was sequenced with immunoSEQ multiplex PCR; TCRdb's copy has only in-frame clones and lacks some. The sample lists 150,000 or so clones, 73% seen once, with 1.5% to 2% in the top ten. Sequenced: PBMCs. The receptor source for this set is a young woman in good health and CMV-seronegative. Both conserved end residues are part of each CDR3. D genes are given only for firm matches. Clone sizes are given selectively: once, few, many, or a class where the clone is expanded.

clone size: NA
V gene: TRBV5-4
D gene: TRBD2
J gene: TRBJ2-4
CDR3 DNA: TGTGCCAGCAGCTTGTGGGGCGGGGGGGGATCCAAAAACATTCAGTACTTC
CDR3 protein: CASSLWGGGGSKNIQYF

clone size: NA
V gene: TRBV6-1
D gene: TRBD1
J gene: TRBJ1-2
CDR3 DNA: TGTGCCAGCAGTTTCGAATACAGGGGGGGAGGCTACACCTTC
CDR3 protein: CASSFEYRGGGYTF

clone size: NA
V gene: TRBV11-2
D gene: NA
J gene: TRBJ1-1
CDR3 DNA: TGTGCCAGCAGCTTAGTGTTGCGGGGCACTGAAGCTTTCTTT
CDR3 protein: CASSLVLRGTEAFF

clone size: few
V gene: TRBV28
D gene: TRBD2
J gene: TRBJ2-7
CDR3 DNA: TGTGCCAGCATTCCCGCGGAGCGGGGGCCCCTCGAGCAGTACTTC
CDR3 protein: CASIPAERGPLEQYF

clone size: NA
V gene: TRBV10-2
D gene: NA
J gene: TRBJ2-2
CDR3 DNA: TGCGCCAGCAGTGGAGGGGGTATCGGGGAGCTGTTTTTT
CDR3 protein: CASSGGGIGELFF

clone size: NA
V gene: TRBV29-1
D gene: NA
J gene: TRBJ1-5
CDR3 DNA: TGCAGCGTTACAGAGAAAGATTACAATCAGCCCCAGCATTTT
CDR3 protein: CSVTEKDYNQPQHF

clone size: NA
V gene: TRBV6-5
D gene: NA
J gene: TRBJ2-1
CDR3 DNA: TGTGCCAGCAGTTATGGAGAGGGACTCCACTTGGCCGAGCAGTTCTTC
CDR3 protein: CASSYGEGLHLAEQFF

clone size: once
V gene: TRBV5-1
D gene: TRBD2
J gene: TRBJ2-7
CDR3 DNA: TGCGCCAGCAGCTTGGGGACTAGCTCAACCTACGAGCAGTACTTC
CDR3 protein: CASSLGTSSTYEQYF

clone size: NA
V gene: TRBV19
D gene: NA
J gene: TRBJ2-7
CDR3 DNA: TGTGCCAGTAGTGGAGGACTACCTTTTTACGAGCAGTACTTC
CDR3 protein: CASSGGLPFYEQYF

clone size: NA
V gene: TRBV4-3
D gene: TRBD2
J gene: TRBJ2-5
CDR3 DNA: TGCGCCAGCAGCCAAGTTATCTCGCGGGAGCAGTACTTC
CDR3 protein: CASSQVISREQYF

clone size: NA
V gene: TRBV7-9
D gene: TRBD1
J gene: TRBJ2-1
CDR3 DNA: TGTGCCAGCAGATCGACAGGGAGCTCCTACAATGAGCAGTTCTTC
CDR3 protein: CASRSTGSSYNEQFF

clone size: NA
V gene: TRBV19
D gene: NA
J gene: TRBJ2-5
CDR3 DNA: TGTGCCAGTAGTATTTGGGGCTCACAAGAGACCCAGTACTTC
CDR3 protein: CASSIWGSQETQYF

clone size: NA
V gene: TRBV29-1
D gene: NA
J gene: TRBJ2-5
CDR3 DNA: TGCAGCGTCTCCCGACATCGGCAGGACCAAGAGACCCAGTACTTC
CDR3 protein: CSVSRHRQDQETQYF

clone size: few
V gene: TRBV5-6
D gene: NA
J gene: TRBJ1-5
CDR3 DNA: TGTGCCAGCAGTCGTGGGCGATATCAGCCCCAGCATTTT
CDR3 protein: CASSRGRYQPQHF

clone size: NA
V gene: TRBV9
D gene: NA
J gene: TRBJ2-1
CDR3 DNA: TGTGCCAGCAGCGTAGAAAGCGGTACCTACAATGAGCAGTTCTTC
CDR3 protein: CASSVESGTYNEQFF

clone size: NA
V gene: TRBV6-6
D gene: NA
J gene: TRBJ1-5
CDR3 DNA: TGTGCCAGCAGTTACCCATCTCAGCCCCAGCATTTT
CDR3 protein: CASSYPSQPQHF

clone size: once
V gene: TRBV6-1
D gene: TRBD2
J gene: TRBJ2-1
CDR3 DNA: TGTGCCAGCAGGGAGATAGCGGGAGGAAGGGATGAGCAGTTCTTC
CDR3 protein: CASREIAGGRDEQFF

clone size: few
V gene: TRBV5-1
D gene: TRBD1
J gene: TRBJ2-2
CDR3 DNA: TGCGCCAGCAGCCTTACAGGGGAAACCGGGGAGCTGTTTTTT
CDR3 protein: CASSLTGETGELFF

clone size: NA
V gene: TRBV7-2
D gene: NA
J gene: TRBJ2-3
CDR3 DNA: TGTGCCAGCAGCTTAGGGCCAGGGTTAGATACGCAGTATTTT
CDR3 protein: CASSLGPGLDTQYF

clone size: NA
V gene: TRBV5-1
D gene: TRBD1
J gene: TRBJ1-1
CDR3 DNA: TGCGCCAGCAGCGTAGGGGGCGGGAACACTGAAGCTTTCTTT
CDR3 protein: CASSVGGGNTEAFF

clone size: NA
V gene: TRBV12-5
D gene: NA
J gene: TRBJ1-1
CDR3 DNA: TGTGCTAGTGGCTTGTCCGACCGGACCGTTCGAGGGGGTGAAGCTTTCTTT
CDR3 protein: CASGLSDRTVRGGEAFF

clone size: NA
V gene: TRBV27
D gene: NA
J gene: TRBJ2-7
CDR3 DNA: TGTGCCAGCAGTTTATGGGCAGGAGGAAGGGCGGGACAGTACTTC
CDR3 protein: CASSLWAGGRAGQYF

clone size: NA
V gene: TRBV18
D gene: NA
J gene: TRBJ1-1
CDR3 DNA: TGTGCCAGCTCACCAATGGAGGGGAGCACTGAAGCTTTCTTT
CDR3 protein: CASSPMEGSTEAFF

clone size: few
V gene: TRBV2
D gene: NA
J gene: TRBJ2-3
CDR3 DNA: TGTGCCAGCACCGGTGCGCCGGCAGATACGCAGTATTTT
CDR3 protein: CASTGAPADTQYF

clone size: NA
V gene: TRBV6-5
D gene: NA
J gene: TRBJ2-3
CDR3 DNA: TGTGCCAGCAGTACCCGACTCCCGGATACAGATACGCAGTATTTT
CDR3 protein: CASSTRLPDTDTQYF

clone size: NA
V gene: TRBV5-1
D gene: TRBD1
J gene: TRBJ1-4
CDR3 DNA: TGCGCCAGCAGTTTCTCTACAGGGGGTGAAAAACTGTTTTTT
CDR3 protein: CASSFSTGGEKLFF

clone size: NA
V gene: TRBV9
D gene: TRBD2
J gene: TRBJ2-5
CDR3 DNA: TGTGCCAGCAGCGGCGGACTAGGGCAGGAGACCCAGTACTTC
CDR3 protein: CASSGGLGQETQYF

clone size: NA
V gene: TRBV6-5
D gene: NA
J gene: TRBJ2-1
CDR3 DNA: TGTGCCAGCAGTTACTCGAAGGAGGTTGAGCAGTTCTTC
CDR3 protein: CASSYSKEVEQFF

clone size: few
V gene: TRBV13
D gene: TRBD2
J gene: TRBJ2-1
CDR3 DNA: TGTGCCAGCAGCCCCCGGACTAGCGGGGGGGCCGGCTCCTACAATGAGCAGTTCTTC
CDR3 protein: CASSPRTSGGAGSYNEQFF

clone size: NA
V gene: TRBV27
D gene: NA
J gene: TRBJ2-1
CDR3 DNA: TGTGCCAGCAGTATAGGACAGTACGGTGAGCAGTTCTTC
CDR3 protein: CASSIGQYGEQFF

clone size: NA
V gene: TRBV5-4
D gene: TRBD2
J gene: TRBJ2-3
CDR3 DNA: TGTGCCAGCACCACCGGACTAGAGACCACAGATACGCAGTATTTT
CDR3 protein: CASTTGLETTDTQYF

clone size: NA
V gene: TRBV7-6
D gene: NA
J gene: TRBJ1-1
CDR3 DNA: TGTGCCAGCAGCTTAGAAAGGGGACTCGGGGGGAATGAAGCTTTCTTT
CDR3 protein: CASSLERGLGGNEAFF

clone size: few
V gene: TRBV18
D gene: NA
J gene: TRBJ1-3
CDR3 DNA: TGTGCCAGCTCAACATTACACAGCTCTGGAAACACCATATATTTT
CDR3 protein: CASSTLHSSGNTIYF

clone size: NA
V gene: TRBV7-2
D gene: NA
J gene: TRBJ1-5
CDR3 DNA: TGTGCCAGCAGCTCGGCCGGGGGCAATCAGCCCCAGCATTTT
CDR3 protein: CASSSAGGNQPQHF

clone size: NA
V gene: TRBV6-6
D gene: NA
J gene: TRBJ1-6
CDR3 DNA: TGTGCCAGCAAGAGCTCCTATAATTCACCCCTCCACTTT
CDR3 protein: CASKSSYNSPLHF

clone size: few
V gene: TRBV4-3
D gene: TRBD1
J gene: TRBJ2-5
CDR3 DNA: TGCGCCAGCAGCCAAGAGGCACAGGGGGCGCGAGTGGACCAGTACTTC
CDR3 protein: CASSQEAQGARVDQYF

clone size: NA
V gene: TRBV2
D gene: NA
J gene: TRBJ1-5
CDR3 DNA: TGTGCCAGCAGCAAGGGTTTGGGAGATCAGCCCCAGCATTTT
CDR3 protein: CASSKGLGDQPQHF

clone size: NA
V gene: TRBV6-6
D gene: NA
J gene: TRBJ1-1
CDR3 DNA: TGTGCCAGCAGAATGGACACGAACACTGAAGCTTTCTTT
CDR3 protein: CASRMDTNTEAFF

clone size: NA
V gene: TRBV2
D gene: TRBD1
J gene: TRBJ2-5
CDR3 DNA: TGTGCCAGCAGTGAAGCGCTTACGGGACAGGGGGGGGAAGAGACCCAGTACTTC
CDR3 protein: CASSEALTGQGGEETQYF

clone size: few
V gene: TRBV15
D gene: TRBD2
J gene: TRBJ2-7
CDR3 DNA: TGTGCCACCAGCAGAGAGGGGGGGAGCTCCTACGAGCAGTACTTC
CDR3 protein: CATSREGGSSYEQYF

clone size: few
V gene: TRBV4-3
D gene: NA
J gene: TRBJ1-5
CDR3 DNA: TGCGCCAGCAGCCAAGGACAGTATCAGCCCCAGCATTTT
CDR3 protein: CASSQGQYQPQHF

clone size: NA
V gene: TRBV28
D gene: TRBD1
J gene: TRBJ1-3
CDR3 DNA: TGTGCCAGCAGTTCCCTGTTCGGACAGGCGGGGGGAAACACCATATATTTT
CDR3 protein: CASSSLFGQAGGNTIYF

clone size: NA
V gene: TRBV28
D gene: TRBD1
J gene: TRBJ1-2
CDR3 DNA: TGTGCCAGCAGTTGGCTACGGGACAGGGATAACTATGGCTACACCTTC
CDR3 protein: CASSWLRDRDNYGYTF

clone size: NA
V gene: TRBV27
D gene: NA
J gene: TRBJ1-5
CDR3 DNA: TGTGCCAGCAGGGGAGCGGGCGGGCAGGGACAGCCCCAGCATTTT
CDR3 protein: CASRGAGGQGQPQHF

clone size: NA
V gene: TRBV18
D gene: TRBD1
J gene: TRBJ1-6
CDR3 DNA: TGTGCCAGCTCCGCCGGGACAGCAGATTCACCCCTCCACTTT
CDR3 protein: CASSAGTADSPLHF

clone size: NA
V gene: TRBV19
D gene: NA
J gene: TRBJ1-2
CDR3 DNA: TGTGCCAGTAGCTTCCGGGCGGGGTATGGCTACACCTTC
CDR3 protein: CASSFRAGYGYTF

clone size: NA
V gene: TRBV7-9
D gene: NA
J gene: TRBJ1-3
CDR3 DNA: TGTGCCAGCAGCGCACGTGAAGGAGCTGGAAACACCATATATTTT
CDR3 protein: CASSAREGAGNTIYF

clone size: NA
V gene: TRBV6-5
D gene: TRBD2
J gene: TRBJ2-7
CDR3 DNA: TGTGCCAGCAGTTACTCCAGTAGCGGGGGGAGATACGAGCAGTACTTC
CDR3 protein: CASSYSSSGGRYEQYF

clone size: NA
V gene: TRBV28
D gene: NA
J gene: TRBJ1-2
CDR3 DNA: TGTGCCAGCATAGAAAAGGCAGGGAGGTACGGTGGCTACACCTTC
CDR3 protein: CASIEKAGRYGGYTF

clone size: NA
V gene: TRBV15
D gene: NA
J gene: TRBJ2-1
CDR3 DNA: TGTGCCACCAGCAGCGGGATCGCAAATTCGAACAATGAGCAGTTCTTC
CDR3 protein: CATSSGIANSNNEQFF

clone size: NA
V gene: TRBV28
D gene: TRBD1
J gene: TRBJ2-2
CDR3 DNA: TGTGCCAGCAGCCGTCGGACAGGGTACACCGGGGAGCTGTTTTTT
CDR3 protein: CASSRRTGYTGELFF

clone size: once
V gene: TRBV7-9
D gene: TRBD2
J gene: TRBJ2-1
CDR3 DNA: TGTGCCAGCAGCTTAGGAGGGGAGCGGGGGAAGGGACAAGAGCAGTTCTTC
CDR3 protein: CASSLGGERGKGQEQFF

clone size: NA
V gene: TRBV27
D gene: NA
J gene: TRBJ2-1
CDR3 DNA: TGTGCCAGCAGAGGAACCGGTTCCGGGTGGCAGTTCTTC
CDR3 protein: CASRGTGSGWQFF

clone size: NA
V gene: TRBV7-3
D gene: TRBD2
J gene: TRBJ2-3
CDR3 DNA: TGTGCCAGCAGCTTATACCCACCCCTAGCGGGGGGGCCCACAGATACGCAGTATTTT
CDR3 protein: CASSLYPPLAGGPTDTQYF

clone size: NA
V gene: TRBV4-1
D gene: NA
J gene: TRBJ1-2
CDR3 DNA: TGCGCCAGCAGCCAAGAATGGGGCCGGGGGATAGAGGATGGCTACACCTTC
CDR3 protein: CASSQEWGRGIEDGYTF

clone size: NA
V gene: TRBV6-1
D gene: NA
J gene: TRBJ1-5
CDR3 DNA: TGTGCCAGCAGTGATCACAGGGATAAGAGCAATCAGCCCCAGCATTTT
CDR3 protein: CASSDHRDKSNQPQHF

clone size: NA
V gene: TRBV6-5
D gene: NA
J gene: TRBJ1-2
CDR3 DNA: TGTGCCAGCAGCCAAGGGGCCTTAAAGGATGGCTACACCTTC
CDR3 protein: CASSQGALKDGYTF

clone size: NA
V gene: TRBV19
D gene: TRBD1
J gene: TRBJ1-5
CDR3 DNA: TGTGCCAGTAGTGGGGACAGGGGGACTGGCAATCAGCCCCAGCATTTT
CDR3 protein: CASSGDRGTGNQPQHF

clone size: NA
V gene: TRBV7-8
D gene: NA
J gene: TRBJ2-7
CDR3 DNA: TGTGCCAGCAGCTTGGGGAGGTTAAGCTCCTACGAGCAGTACTTC
CDR3 protein: CASSLGRLSSYEQYF